These T cell receptor beta chains were read from a single sample in a study of early T cells in non-severe SARS-CoV-2 infection. MiXCR, run by TCRdb on the 5' RACE reads, gives a single entry per CDR3 protein. Among roughly 120,000 distinct CDR3 sequences listed, under 15% were seen once. Material for sequencing was whole blood. The receptors here all came from an adult who was a healthcare worker with PCR-confirmed SARS-CoV-2 infection or an uninfected control (not recorded which). Each CDR3 is given with its conserved first and last residue. Each record gives: J gene, V gene, CDR3 protein.

TRBJ2-3 TRBV10-3 CATGTTDTQYF
TRBJ1-3 TRBV5-5 CASSLEGNGNTIYF
TRBJ1-5 TRBV24-1 CATSDCQASNQPQHF
TRBJ1-4 TRBV29-1 CSVEVPGEKLFF
TRBJ2-1 TRBV30 CAWSDETGGAYNEQFF
TRBJ2-1 TRBV7-9 CASSLEGESEQFF
TRBJ1-1 TRBV6-6 CASRSAGDTEVFF
TRBJ2-1 TRBV24-1 CATSDANEIGEQFF
TRBJ1-5 TRBV12-3/TRBV12-4 CASRRHEAQPQHF
TRBJ1-3 TRBV20-1 CSAREGHTSGNTIYF
TRBJ2-5 TRBV7-3 CASSLSGETQYF
TRBJ2-1 TRBV7-2 CASSLGGLYNEQFF
TRBJ2-3 TRBV7-9 CASSVGPGSATDTQYF
TRBJ1-1 TRBV7-2 CASSLVGTGDTEAFF
TRBJ2-5 TRBV6-6 CASSYSRGLGGETQYF
TRBJ2-5 TRBV18 CASSPRRETQYF
TRBJ2-3 TRBV11-2 CASRGQGNTQYF
TRBJ2-3 TRBV19 CASRTSGGVGTDTQYF
TRBJ1-2 TRBV12-3/TRBV12-4 CASSPIGDYGYTF
TRBJ1-1 TRBV7-2 CASSFQWRNTEAFF
TRBJ1-2 TRBV3-1 CASSLSAPGSVFYGYTF
TRBJ2-7 TRBV30 CAWSWGTGVENEQYF
TRBJ2-7 TRBV3-1 CASSQADYEQYF
TRBJ2-2 TRBV6-1 CASSPNTDRGWNTGELFF
TRBJ1-1 TRBV20-1 CSASIGRGVNTEAFF
TRBJ2-6 TRBV12-3/TRBV12-4 CASSFRGSGANVLTF
TRBJ2-7 TRBV19 CASSTGTRTYEQYF
TRBJ2-3 TRBV9 CASSRVLAGGLDTQYF